This T cell receptor (beta chain) was recovered during a study of blood T cell repertoires in COVID-19. V lost 2 bases and J 2 bases, leaving 10 bases between the germline ends. The CDR3 length is 15 residues. Germline lookup yields CDR1 KGHSH and CDR2 LQKENI. TCRdb keeps only in-frame clones here, not all; method: immunoSEQ multiplex PCR. The profile covers about 62,000 clones, with around 74% appearing a single time and around 6.4% taken by the ten largest. The source material was peripheral blood. This clonotype was sampled from a woman in her forties or fifties with active or convalescent COVID-19. This chain uses TRBV18 with TRBJ2-1; possibly TRBD1 for D (7 bases). DNA of the CDR3: TGTGCCAGCTCACCAGCAGGGGGGCCCTACAATGAGCAGTTCTTC. Translated: CASSPAGGPYNEQFF.